This T cell receptor (beta chain) comes out of a study of blood T cell repertoires in COVID-19. Study as a whole: Samples of COVID-19 (acute and convalescent) were obtained from the United States, Italy and Spain. Sample material is recorded as cDNA or gDNA derived from T cells, B-cell-depleted T cells, or PBMCs.

As processed by the authors: Researchers report that nucleated cell counts were estimated from reference gene primer amplification. Assay used: immunoSEQ multiplex PCR; TCRdb lists only in-frame clones, some missing. That table supplies the V and J calls and clone size; D and trimming were determined from the DNA. The table has 330,000 or so clones, roughly 89% seen once. The Seattle site enrolled patients during active infection and followed them longitudinally. V lost 2 bases, J lost 1 base, and 5 bases stayed unmatched. CDR1 is SGHKS and CDR2 is YYEKEE in the germline V gene (reference sequence). This CDR3 contains 15 residues.

The sequencing sample was made of peripheral blood. The rearrangement links TRBV5-5 to TRBJ1-1; the match to TRBD1 covers 7 bases. The receptor's source is a woman in her fifties or sixties with COVID-19, enrolled during active disease. CDR3 DNA sequence: TGTGCCAGCAGCTTTGCGGGACAGCCGAACACTGAAGCTTTCTTT. Amino acids: CASSFAGQPNTEAFF. Combining the CDR3 with reference TRBV5-5 and TRBJ1-1 gives the whole variable domain DAGVTQSPTHLIKTRGQQVTLRCSPISGHKSVSWYQQVLGQGPQFIFQYYEKEERGRGNFPDRFSARQFPNYSSELNVNALLLGDSALYLCASSFAGQPNTEAFFGQGTRLTVV.